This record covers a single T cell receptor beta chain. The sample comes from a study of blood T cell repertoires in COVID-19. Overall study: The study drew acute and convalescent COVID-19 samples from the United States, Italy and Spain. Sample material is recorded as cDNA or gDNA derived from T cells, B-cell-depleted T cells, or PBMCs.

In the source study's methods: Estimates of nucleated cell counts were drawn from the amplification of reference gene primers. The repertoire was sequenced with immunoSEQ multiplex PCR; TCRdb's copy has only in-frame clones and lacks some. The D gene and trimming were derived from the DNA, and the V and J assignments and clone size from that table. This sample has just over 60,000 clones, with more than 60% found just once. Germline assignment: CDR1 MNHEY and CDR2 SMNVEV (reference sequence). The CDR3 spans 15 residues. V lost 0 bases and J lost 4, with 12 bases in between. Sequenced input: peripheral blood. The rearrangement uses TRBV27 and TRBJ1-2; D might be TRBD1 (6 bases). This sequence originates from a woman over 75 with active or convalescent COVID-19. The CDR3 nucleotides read TGTGCCAGCAGTTTATCGAACAGGGCGGCCTATGGCTACACCTTC. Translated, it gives CASSLSNRAAYGYTF.